This passage covers 8 T cell receptor beta chains from one sample sequenced in a study of T cell repertoires in cytomegalovirus infection. TCRdb redid the calling of the reads with MiXCR, one entry per CDR3 protein. This sample yields around 120,000 distinct CDR3 sequences, of which roughly two fifths are seen a single time; roughly 70% belongs to the top ten. What these receptors recognize is not known. This material consisted of CD8+ T cells from cultured PBMCs, taken from culture after CMV antigen stimulation. Receptors were obtained from a human donor in good health (CMV status not recorded). Some clones in this sample may be carry-over from other donors' samples.

The chain is built from TRBV5-6 and TRBJ1-6, with 8 bases identical to TRBD1. Germline values: CDR1 SGHDT, CDR2 YYEEEE. After removal of 4 bases from V and 0 bases from J, the junction contained 6 bases not matched to a gene. CDR3 length: 17 residues. CDR3 DNA sequence: TGTGCCAGCAGCCTAAGGACAGGGAGCTCCTATAATTCACCCCTCCACTTT. This encodes CASSLRTGSSYNSPLHF.

The chain is built from TRBV12-3 or TRBV12-4 and TRBJ2-3, with TRBD2 matching over 10 bases. The CDR3 sequence is 12 residues long. Losses at the gene ends were 6 bases for V and 11 bases for J; bases not matched to a gene: 5. The CDR3 spells CASSRGLAEQYF. CDR3 DNA sequence: TGTGCCAGCAGCCGAGGACTAGCGGAGCAGTATTTT.

Only a few counts were recorded for this clonotype. V is TRBV6-1 and J is TRBJ1-5, with D uncertain. The CDR3 covers 15 residues. CDR1 and CDR2 from the germline V gene are MNHNS and SASEGT. Trimming removed 6 bases from V and 3 bases from J, with 15 bases in between. As DNA, the CDR3 is TGTGCCAGCAGGGGTTCAGTCGTTATCAATCAGCCCCAGCATTTT. Translated: CASRGSVVINQPQHF.

The chain has TRBV20-1 and TRBJ1-5; TRBD1 agrees at 8 bases. Germline V lookup: CDR1 DFQATT, CDR2 SNEGSKA (reference sequence). The CDR3 runs to 16 residues. V shed 6 bases, J shed 1 base, and the junction held 11 bases outside the gene matches. CDR3 nucleotides: TGCAGTGCCCGACAGGGGCCCTTAGTGAGCAATCAGCCCCAGCATTTT. It encodes CSARQGPLVSNQPQHF.

The chain uses TRBV3-1 and TRBJ2-2; D gene uncertain. The CDR3 contains 13 residues. Germline V lookup: CDR1 LGHDT, CDR2 YNNKEL (reference sequence). V was shortened by 0 bases and J by 8 bases, with 7 bases between the two germline ends. CDR3 nucleotides: TGTGCCAGCAGCCAAGATCCGTTGGGGGAGCTGTTTTTT. Amino acids: CASSQDPLGELFF. Looking up the rest from reference TRBV3-1 and TRBJ2-2 gives the full variable domain: DTAVSQTPKYLVTQMGNDKSIKCEQNLGHDTMYWYKQDSKKFLKIMFSYNNKELIINETVPNRFSPKSPDKAHLNLHINSLELGDSAVYFCASSQDPLGELFFGEGSRLTVL.

The chain recombines TRBV7-9 with TRBJ2-2; D is perhaps TRBD1 (6 bases). The V gene's germline CDR1 is SEHNR and CDR2 FQNEAQ (reference sequence). The CDR3 contains 15 residues. With 1 base removed from V and 1 base from J, the gap between germline ends came to 7 bases. CDR3 DNA: TGTGCCAGCAGCTTAGAGGGACAGAACACCGGGGAGCTGTTTTTT. Its protein product is CASSLEGQNTGELFF.

The gene calls are TRBV7-9 and TRBJ2-4, with D perhaps TRBD1 (5 bases). Germline CDR1 reads SEHNR; CDR2 reads FQNEAQ (reference sequence). The CDR3 runs 15 residues. The ends were cut back, 0 bases at V and 0 bases at J, with 6 bases in the middle. The CDR3 nucleotides read TGTGCCAGCAGCTTAGCGGGGCTAGCCAAAAACATTCAGTACTTC. Translated: CASSLAGLAKNIQYF.

Concerning this clonotype: A much larger clone differs by one base, so this may be a read error. The J gene is TRBJ2-5, the V gene TRBV6-5, with D possibly being TRBD1 (6 bases). CDR3 length equals 14 residues. Germline CDR1 reads MNHEY; CDR2 reads SVGAGI. V lost 11 bases and J lost 4, with 20 bases in between. The CDR3 nucleotides read TGTGCCGACCCCTGGACAGATGAACGAGAGACCCAGTACTTC. Protein sequence: CADPWTDERETQYF.